The next 14 T cell receptor beta chains were all read from a single sample in a study of OX40 agonist ivuxolimab in advanced cancers. Data came from immunoSEQ multiplex PCR; TCRdb stores just in-frame clones and leaves some out. The table lists under 55,000 clones, about 90% of them singletons. The sample was CD4+ or CD8+ T cells sorted from blood, taken in a trial of the OX40 agonist ivuxolimab. These receptors were collected from an adult with an advanced solid tumor such as melanoma, head and neck, liver or kidney cancer.

This chain uses TRBV10-3 with TRBJ2-3; TRBD2 might be the D (5 bases). The V end was cut by 2 bases, the J end by 0 bases, with 12 bases between. CDR1 is ENHRY and CDR2 is SYGVKD in the germline V gene. The CDR3 is made up of 16 amino acids. In DNA, the CDR3 is TGTGCCATCAGTGAGCTAGAGGGCCGGAGCACAGATACGCAGTATTTT. Protein sequence: CAISELEGRSTDTQYF.

The J gene is TRBJ1-5, the V gene TRBV19; TRBD1 aligns across 7 bases. The CDR3 contains 14 residues. V was pared by 8 bases and J by 7 bases, with 11 bases of the junction left unmatched. Germline V gene data show CDR1 as LNHDA and CDR2 as SQIVND (reference sequence). The CDR3 reads CASDQGDSGQPQHF. CDR3 bases: TGTGCCAGTGATCAGGGGGATTCGGGACAGCCCCAGCATTTT.

The chain uses TRBV7-5 and TRBJ2-2; the table's D gene call, TRBD1, was not cross checked with the DNA. TRBV7-5 counts as a pseudogene. This CDR3 has 15 residues. CDR3 residues: CARSTRTGWTGELFF. CDR3 DNA sequence: TGTGCCAGAAGCACCCGGACAGGGTGGACCGGGGAGCTGTTTTTT.

The gene calls are TRBV19 and TRBJ2-5, with 10 bases aligning to TRBD1. The J segment lost 4 bases and the V segment lost 3 bases, leaving 2 bases of the junction unmatched. The CDR3 is 14 residues long. CDR1 and CDR2 from the germline V gene are LNHDA and SQIVND (reference sequence). The CDR3 DNA follows: TGTGCCAGTAGTATTCGGGACAGGGGAGAGACCCAGTACTTC. It is translated as CASSIRDRGETQYF.

The chain combines TRBV9 with TRBJ1-1; D is possibly TRBD1 (5 bases). Germline values: CDR1 SGDLS, CDR2 YYNGEE. V was cut by 4 bases and J by 0 bases, with 22 bases left in between. The CDR3 length is 18 residues. The CDR3 sequence: CASSSPKSGGDLNTEAFF. CDR3 sequence (DNA): TGTGCCAGCAGCTCTCCAAAATCGGGGGGAGATTTGAACACTGAAGCTTTCTTT.

The chain uses TRBV4-1 and TRBJ1-3, with D unresolved. V was shortened by 1 base and J by 0 bases, with 10 bases between the two germline ends. In germline, CDR1 is MGHRA, CDR2 YSYEKL. The CDR3 spans 16 residues. CDR3 in DNA: TGCGCCAGCAGCCAAGCACAGCCTATCTCTGGAAACACCATATATTTT. Translation gives CASSQAQPISGNTIYF.

The chain couples TRBV5-1 to TRBJ1-2; D remains ambiguous. The CDR3 consists of 13 residues. Germline V gene lookup returns CDR1 SGHRS and CDR2 YFSETQ. The V and J ends lost 2 bases and 2 bases respectively, with 7 bases between them. The CDR3 sequence: CASSLDGNYGYTF. In DNA, the CDR3 is TGCGCCAGCAGCTTAGACGGAAACTATGGCTACACCTTC. Looking up the rest from reference TRBV5-1 and TRBJ1-2 gives the full variable domain: KAGVTQTPRYLIKTRGQQVTLSCSPISGHRSVSWYQQTPGQGLQFLFEYFSETQRNKGNFPGRFSGRQFSNSRSEMNVSTLELGDSALYLCASSLDGNYGYTFGSGTRLTVV.

This clone was counted once. The rearrangement joins TRBV7-9 to TRBJ2-1, with 10 bases fitting TRBD2. The length of the CDR3 is 15 residues. V lost 5 bases to trimming and J lost 9 bases; unmatched junction nucleotides: 10. CDR1 SEHNR and CDR2 FQNEAQ come from the germline V gene (reference sequence). The CDR3 region has the DNA TGTGCCAGCAGCAAAAGCGGGAGGGCATTTGGTGAGCAGTTCTTC. Protein sequence: CASSKSGRAFGEQFF.

The chain uses TRBV6-1 and TRBJ2-7, with a weak D call TRBD1 (6 bases). V dropped 4 bases and J dropped 0 bases, with 13 bases sitting between them. Germline V gene lookup returns CDR1 MNHNS and CDR2 SASEGT. CDR3 size: 15 residues. The CDR3 region is CASSGDRYPSYEQYF. CDR3 DNA: TGTGCCAGCAGTGGAGACAGGTATCCCTCCTACGAGCAGTACTTC.

The chain recombines TRBV19 with TRBJ2-1; possible D gene TRBD1, 7 bases. Trimming removed 8 bases at V and 5 bases at J, with 19 bases between. The CDR3 totals 15 residues. In germline, CDR1 is LNHDA, CDR2 SQIVND (reference sequence). The CDR3 coding sequence is TGTGCCAGTTCTTGGAGGGGGCCCCCGAACAATGAGCAGTTCTTC. Residues: CASSWRGPPNNEQFF.

The chain employs TRBV12-5 and TRBJ2-3; D is possibly TRBD2 (6 bases). V lost 5 bases to trimming and J lost 4 bases, with 13 bases between them. Germline assignment: CDR1 LGHNT and CDR2 FRNRAP. The CDR3 consists of 14 residues. The CDR3 DNA follows: TGTGCTAGTGGTCGCCCCCCGGGGGCAGATACGCAGTATTTT. It yields the protein CASGRPPGADTQYF.

V usage is TRBV9 and J usage is TRBJ1-1; D gene unclear. CDR1 and CDR2 (germline): SGDLS, YYNGEE. The CDR3 runs to 19 residues. With 4 bases removed from V and 0 bases from J, the gap between germline ends came to 25 bases. The CDR3 bases are TGTGCCAGCAGCATCTCAATAAGGGATTCTTCATTCATGAACACTGAAGCTTTCTTT. This encodes CASSISIRDSSFMNTEAFF. The full variable domain, rest sourced from reference TRBV9 and TRBJ1-1, is DSGVTQTPKHLITATGQRVTLRCSPRSGDLSVYWYQQSLDQGLQFLIQYYNGEERAKGNILERFSAQQFPDLHSELNLSSLELGDSALYFCASSISIRDSSFMNTEAFFGQGTRLTVV.

This clone was seen just once. The chain links TRBV7-9 to TRBJ2-5; D gene ambiguous. Germline CDR1 is SEHNR and CDR2 is FQNEAQ (reference sequence). The CDR3 length is 14 residues. Trimming stripped 1 base from V and 5 bases from J, with 11 bases between. The CDR3 reads CASSLEKRMETQYF. The CDR3 region has the DNA TGTGCCAGCAGCTTAGAAAAGAGGATGGAGACCCAGTACTTC.

This chain links TRBV11-2 with TRBJ2-7; perhaps TRBD2 as D (5 bases). The CDR3 consists of 12 residues. Germline CDR1 SGHAT, CDR2 FQNNGV. The ends were cut back, 2 bases at V and 7 bases at J, with 9 bases in the middle. CDR3 in amino acids: CASSLLREEQYF. In DNA form, the CDR3 reads TGTGCCAGCAGCTTACTTCGGGAAGAGCAGTACTTC.